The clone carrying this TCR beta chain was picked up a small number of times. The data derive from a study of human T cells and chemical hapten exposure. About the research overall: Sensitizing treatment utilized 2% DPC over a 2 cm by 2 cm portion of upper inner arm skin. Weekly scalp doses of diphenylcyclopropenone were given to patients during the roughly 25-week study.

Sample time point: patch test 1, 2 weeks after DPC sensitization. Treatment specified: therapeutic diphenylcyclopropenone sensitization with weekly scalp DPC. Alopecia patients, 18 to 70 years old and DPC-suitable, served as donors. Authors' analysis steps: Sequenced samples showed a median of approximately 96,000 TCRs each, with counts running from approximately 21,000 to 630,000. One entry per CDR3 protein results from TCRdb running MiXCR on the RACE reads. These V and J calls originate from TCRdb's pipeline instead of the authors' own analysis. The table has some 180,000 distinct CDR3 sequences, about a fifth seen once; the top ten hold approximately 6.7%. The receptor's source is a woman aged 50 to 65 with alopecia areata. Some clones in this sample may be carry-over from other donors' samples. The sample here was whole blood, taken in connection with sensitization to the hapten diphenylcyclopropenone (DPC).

The CDR3 region is CASSQAGTRRGTGELFF. CDR3 DNA: TGTGCCAGCAGCCAGGCCGGGACTAGGAGGGGCACCGGGGAGCTGTTTTTT. This chain connects TRBV3-1 to TRBJ2-2; 8 nucleotides line up with TRBD2. V was pared by 3 bases and J by 4 bases, with 10 bases of the junction left unmatched. The length of the CDR3 is 17 residues. Germline CDR1 LGHDT, CDR2 YNNKEL (reference sequence). Supplemented by reference TRBV3-1 and TRBJ2-2, the full variable domain reads DTAVSQTPKYLVTQMGNDKSIKCEQNLGHDTMYWYKQDSKKFLKIMFSYNNKELIINETVPNRFSPKSPDKAHLNLHINSLELGDSAVYFCASSQAGTRRGTGELFFGEGSRLTVL.